This T cell receptor (beta chain) was sequenced during a study of T-cell reconstitution after alpha-beta-depleted transplantation in children. Study-wide points: Alpha-beta T cells about two months after transplant reportedly derived from several hundred expanded graft clones. Newly produced T cells mostly accounted for T-cell counts and diversity one year post-transplant.

About this clonotype: Its target is not known.

The TCRbeta library was prepared with unique molecular identifiers. TCRdb reanalysed the PCR reads using MiXCR and keeps one entry per CDR3 protein. This sample has 440,000 or so distinct CDR3 sequences, with roughly two fifths found just once. The J segment lost 4 bases and the V segment lost 6 bases, leaving 8 bases of the junction unmatched. CDR1 and CDR2 from the germline V gene are SQVTM and ANQGSEA. CDR3 length: 15 residues. The starting material was PBMCs, obtained before TCRalphabeta/CD19-depleted stem cell transplant. This chain links TRBV29-1 with TRBJ2-5, with 13 bases aligning to TRBD2. This clonotype was obtained from a girl aged 2 to 9 with aplastic anemia, due to receive a stem cell transplant. The chain's CDR3 is CSVLGLAGAPETQYF. The DNA for the CDR3 is TGCAGCGTGCTAGGACTAGCGGGAGCCCCAGAGACCCAGTACTTC.